This TCR beta chain was identified during a study of regulatory T cells in long-lasting Graves disease (dated by TCRdb to the early 2020s). About the study as a whole: Patients with newly diagnosed Graves' disease had been on antithyroid drugs for under 3 months. A total of roughly 35 samples underwent TCR sequencing: approximately 13 from persistent and roughly 20 from newly diagnosed Graves' disease patients. The study was conducted in China and was registered as a clinical trial. This study used TCR sequencing and RNA sequencing of peripheral blood to compare persistent Graves' disease patients against newly diagnosed Graves' disease patients.

Overall study outcomes, separate from this receptor: The study examined only peripheral blood because the primary lesion, thyroid tissue, could not be accessed. Sequencing and analysis were limited to the TCR beta chain. More public clonotypes were shared among persistent patients (around 3,000) than among newly diagnosed patients (roughly 1,000). The authors acknowledged the small sample size as a limitation that may reduce accuracy. Compared with newly diagnosed patients, patients with persistent Graves' disease had lower TCR Shannon entropy and fewer highly expanded clones, which suggests clonal expansion. Preferential use of TRBV28, TRBJ1-2 and TRBJ2-5 was observed in persistent disease, whereas TRBV20-1 and TRBJ2-1 were favored in newly diagnosed disease.

In the case of this clonotype: Its antigen is currently not known. The record has no base qualities; no much larger clone is one base away.

A distance of 18 bases separates the germline ends of V and J, which lose 6 bases and 12 bases respectively. CDR3 length: 13 amino acids, cysteine to phenylalanine. Only the CDR3 DNA is retained, 39 bases long and in frame from the first base. Via the germline V gene, CDR1 is SGHTA and CDR2 FQGNSA. The library came from multiplex PCR. Reads for this sample came from an Illumina HiSeq 4000. CDR3 regions were amplified by Arm-PCR with iRepertoire HTBI primers to construct TCR beta libraries. Before sequencing, the PCR products underwent gel purification. The published analysis was carried out like this. Gene usage analysis of CDR3 amino acid clonotypes relied on the 62 TRBV and 14 TRBJ segments identified across samples. COPE and FqMerger were used to merge the filtered high-quality paired reads into contigs. BLAST was used to align contigs to IMGT TRBV, TRBD and TRBJ reference genes, and CDR3 was defined according to IMGT. Any clonotype with a frequency above 0.1% was classified as a highly expanded clone. Shannon entropy was used to measure repertoire diversity, and the Gini coefficient was used to measure V-J evenness. A clonotype was considered public if more than one individual shared it. Using fastp trimming at Q25 and MiXCR clonotype assembly, TCRdb reanalyzed the public sequencing data and kept in-frame beta chains. Every CDR3 protein is listed once, alongside the most common genes and DNA of its rows. The V and J calls here are based on TCRdb, not the publication. Here the sample has 400,000 to 500,000 distinct CDR3 sequences; 12% to 15% occur a single time. The ten largest account for around a sixth of the sample.

The time point label here, explained by the study, means: newly diagnosed GD, antithyroid drugs for less than 3 months. RNA was extracted from PBMCs in TRIzol for both TCR sequencing and RNA sequencing. The diagnosis of Graves' disease followed American Thyroid Association guidelines. Recruitment of patients was carried out at an endocrinology department in Xi'an, China. From each patient, approximately 10 milliliters of peripheral blood was collected into an EDTA anticoagulant tube. Ficoll Paque Plus density gradient separation was used to isolate PBMCs, and no further T cell sorting was performed. An Agilent 2100 Bioanalyzer and agarose gel were used to assess RNA quality, and a NanoDrop 2000 was used to measure RNA concentration. These data were also reused for a study on T cells in Graves' hyperthyroidism and ophthalmopathy. The second source states: Graves' hyperthyroidism was defined as stable when no progression to ophthalmopathy occurred over 18 months of follow-up. Hyperthyroidism patients were aged 18 to 65 years and newly diagnosed, with disease duration of less than 2 months. Patients with uncontrolled infections, other autoimmune diseases, pregnancy or lactation were excluded. Diagnoses relied on clinical symptoms, serum thyroxine and TRAb, thyroid ultrasound and orbital computed tomography. A first-round RT-PCR of the TCR CDR3 used the HTBI primer set with the Qiagen OneStep RT-PCR kit. Blood samples also contained most of the expanded thyroid clonotypes (frequency above 0.001), which suggests that blood repertoires may reflect thyroid immune responses. Ophthalmopathy was separated from stable hyperthyroidism by a 13 V-J signature model, with approximately 85% sensitivity and about 81% specificity obtained in cross-validation and 80%/75% obtained in testing. In validation, the model predicted progression to ophthalmopathy a median of about 5.9 months before onset, with approximately 68% sensitivity and more than 72% specificity. TCR V-J signatures able to tell the groups apart were searched for in a discovery cohort of approximately 95 patients, of whom 43 had Graves' ophthalmopathy and roughly 58 had stable Graves' hyperthyroidism. Prospective prediction of ophthalmopathy was tested in an independent validation cohort consisting of about 20 hyperthyroidism patients and some 15 patients who later progressed to ophthalmopathy. The 100 or so discovery patients were randomly split 7:3 into training and test sets. Thyroid tissue and blood T-cell repertoires from six Graves' hyperthyroidism patients were also compared in the study. Following sampling, methimazole starting at 30 mg daily was given to hyperthyroidism patients, and high-dose intravenous methylprednisolone was given to ophthalmopathy patients. Libraries were constructed in a second round of multiplex PCR, after which size selection and purification were performed. The libraries were sequenced on an Illumina HiSeq2000 using paired-end 100 bp reads. SOAPnuke was used to process the raw data, with reads discarded if the reads contained adapters or uncalled bases, had a mean Phred below 15, or lacked an exact constant-primer or identifier match. COPE v1.2.5 was used to merge the high-quality paired reads, and each unique nucleotide sequence was defined as a clonotype. MiTCR v1.1 was used to align clonotypes to the IMGT TRBV, TRBD and TRBJ reference segments. The analysis included only V-J combinations with a frequency above 0.0001, which together covered more than 98% of the repertoires. A TCS score was defined as the ratio between F50 (clonal expansion) and ExV (chaos), using BLOSUM62-based TCRdist between CDR3 peptides within each V-J. Welch's t-statistics and random forest reduced around 550 V-J features to about 12, which were used in a naive Bayes classifier (R e1071). No statistical method was used to fix the sample size in advance, and group allocation was not hidden from the investigators. The paper reports TCR Vbeta CDR3 sequencing of some 140 peripheral blood samples: under 45 ophthalmopathy, roughly 80 hyperthyroidism and around 17 progressor patients.

The sample was peripheral blood mononuclear cells (PBMCs), taken at new diagnosis, from a patient treated with antithyroid drugs. The source is a woman in her 50s with Graves disease. Donor details come from another sample of the same person, matched by shared clones. In this chain, TRBV7-2 is recombined with TRBJ2-1; D gene: possibly TRBD2, on 7 matching bases. The CDR3 corresponds to CASSQRGADGQFF. The DNA sequence follows: TGTGCCAGCAGTCAACGGGGGGCAGATGGGCAGTTCTTC.